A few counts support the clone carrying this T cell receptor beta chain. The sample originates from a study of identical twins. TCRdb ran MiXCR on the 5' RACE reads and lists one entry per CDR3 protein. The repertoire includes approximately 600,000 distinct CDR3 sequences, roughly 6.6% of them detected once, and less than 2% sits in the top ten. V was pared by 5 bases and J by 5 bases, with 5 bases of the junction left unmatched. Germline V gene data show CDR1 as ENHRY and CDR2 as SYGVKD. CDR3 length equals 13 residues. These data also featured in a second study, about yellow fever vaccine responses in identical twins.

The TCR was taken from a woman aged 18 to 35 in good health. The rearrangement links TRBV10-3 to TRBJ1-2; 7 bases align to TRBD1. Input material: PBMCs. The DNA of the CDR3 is TGTGCCATCAGTACAGGGGTGGTATATGGCTACACCTTC. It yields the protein CAISTGVVYGYTF.